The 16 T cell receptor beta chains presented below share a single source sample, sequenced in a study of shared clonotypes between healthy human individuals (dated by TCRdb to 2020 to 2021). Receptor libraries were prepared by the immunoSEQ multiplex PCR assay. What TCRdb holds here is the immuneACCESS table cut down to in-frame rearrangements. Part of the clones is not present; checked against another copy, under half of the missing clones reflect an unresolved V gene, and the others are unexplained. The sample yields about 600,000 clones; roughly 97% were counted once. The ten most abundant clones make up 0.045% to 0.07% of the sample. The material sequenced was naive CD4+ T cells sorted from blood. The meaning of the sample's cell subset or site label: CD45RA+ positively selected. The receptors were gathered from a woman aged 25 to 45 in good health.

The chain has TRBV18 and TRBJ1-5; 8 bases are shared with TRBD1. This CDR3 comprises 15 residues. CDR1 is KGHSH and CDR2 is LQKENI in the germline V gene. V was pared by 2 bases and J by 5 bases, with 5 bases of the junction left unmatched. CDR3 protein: CASSPTAGGDQPQHF. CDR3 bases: TGTGCCAGCTCACCAACGGCAGGGGGCGATCAGCCCCAGCATTTT.

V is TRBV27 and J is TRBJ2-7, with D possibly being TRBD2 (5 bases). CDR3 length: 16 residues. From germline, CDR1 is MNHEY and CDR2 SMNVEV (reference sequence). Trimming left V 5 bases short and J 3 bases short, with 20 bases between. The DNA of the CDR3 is TGTGCCAGCAGTATCCAACCAGAGAGGGCTAACTACGAGCAGTACTTC. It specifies CASSIQPERANYEQYF.

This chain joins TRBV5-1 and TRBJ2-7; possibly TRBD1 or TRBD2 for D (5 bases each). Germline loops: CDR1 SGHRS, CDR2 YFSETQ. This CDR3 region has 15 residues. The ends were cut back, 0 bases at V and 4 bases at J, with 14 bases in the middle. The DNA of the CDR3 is TGCGCCAGCAGCTTGGCCGTGGGGGTAGGGTACGAGCAGTACTTC. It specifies CASSLAVGVGYEQYF.

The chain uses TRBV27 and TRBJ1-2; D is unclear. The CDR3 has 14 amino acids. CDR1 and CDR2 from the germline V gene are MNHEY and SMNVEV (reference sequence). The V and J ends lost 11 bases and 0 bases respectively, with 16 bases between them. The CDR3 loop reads CACQDGPSNYGYTF. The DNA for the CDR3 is TGTGCCTGCCAGGACGGACCTTCTAACTATGGCTACACCTTC.

In DNA, the CDR3 is TGTGCCAGCAGTTTAGGTCCCCGTAATTTTTTTGTAATTGGCAGTAACACTGAAGCTTTCTTT. It specifies CASSLGPRNFFVIGSNTEAFF. V is TRBV28 and J is TRBJ1-1, with D uncertain. Trimming took 2 bases from V and 2 from J, leaving 30 bases between them. Germline CDR1 MDHEN, CDR2 SYDVKM. This CDR3 has 21 residues.

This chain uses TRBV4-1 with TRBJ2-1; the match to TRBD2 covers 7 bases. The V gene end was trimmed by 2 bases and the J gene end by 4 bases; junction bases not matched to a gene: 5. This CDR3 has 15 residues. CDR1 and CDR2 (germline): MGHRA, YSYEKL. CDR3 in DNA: TGCGCCAGCAGCCAAAAGCAGCGGGGTTACAATGAGCAGTTCTTC. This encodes CASSQKQRGYNEQFF.

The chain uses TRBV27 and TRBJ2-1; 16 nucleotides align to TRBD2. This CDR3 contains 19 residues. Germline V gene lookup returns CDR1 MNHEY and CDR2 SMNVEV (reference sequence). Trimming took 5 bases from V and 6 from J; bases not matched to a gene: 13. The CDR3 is CASSTYPGLAGGLTNEQFF. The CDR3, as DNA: TGTGCCAGCAGTACTTATCCGGGACTAGCGGGAGGGCTTACCAATGAGCAGTTCTTC.

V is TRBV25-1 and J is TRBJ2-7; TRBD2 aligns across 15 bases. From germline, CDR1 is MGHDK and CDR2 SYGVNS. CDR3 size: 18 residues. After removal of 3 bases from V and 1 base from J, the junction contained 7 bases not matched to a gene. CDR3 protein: CASSEGTSGRSISYEQYF. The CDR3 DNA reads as TGTGCCAGCAGTGAGGGGACTAGCGGGAGGAGTATATCCTACGAGCAGTACTTC.

The CDR3 spells CASSQTVTSGDTDTQYF. CDR3 in DNA: TGTGCCAGCAGCCAAACTGTGACTAGCGGAGACACAGATACGCAGTATTTT. The chain joins TRBV4-2 to TRBJ2-3, with 9 bases identical to TRBD2. The CDR3 consists of 17 residues. V trimming: 2 bases; J trimming: 2 bases; junction bases outside the gene matches: 8. Germline-derived CDR1 and CDR2 are LGHNA and YNFKEQ.

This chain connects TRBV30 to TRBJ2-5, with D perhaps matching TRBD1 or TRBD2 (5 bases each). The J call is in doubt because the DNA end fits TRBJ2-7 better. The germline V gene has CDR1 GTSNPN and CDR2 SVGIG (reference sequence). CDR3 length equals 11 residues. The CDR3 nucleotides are TGTGCCTGGGACGGGGCTGACGAGCAGTACTTC. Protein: CAWDGADEQYF.

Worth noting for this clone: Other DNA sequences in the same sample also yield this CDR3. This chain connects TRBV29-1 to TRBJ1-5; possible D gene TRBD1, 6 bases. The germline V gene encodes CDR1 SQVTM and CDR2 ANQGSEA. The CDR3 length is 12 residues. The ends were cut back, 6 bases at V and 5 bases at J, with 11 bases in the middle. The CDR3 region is CSVGEGDQPQHF. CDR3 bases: TGCAGCGTGGGGGAGGGGGATCAGCCCCAGCATTTT.

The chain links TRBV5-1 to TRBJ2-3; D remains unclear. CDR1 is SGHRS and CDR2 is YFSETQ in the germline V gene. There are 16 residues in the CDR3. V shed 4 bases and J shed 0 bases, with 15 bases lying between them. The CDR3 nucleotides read TGCGCCAGCAGCGCAAGGAATGACGGTAGCACAGATACGCAGTATTTT. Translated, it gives CASSARNDGSTDTQYF. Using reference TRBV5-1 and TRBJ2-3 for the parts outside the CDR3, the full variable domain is KAGVTQTPRYLIKTRGQQVTLSCSPISGHRSVSWYQQTPGQGLQFLFEYFSETQRNKGNFPGRFSGRQFSNSRSEMNVSTLELGDSALYLCASSARNDGSTDTQYFGPGTRLTVL.

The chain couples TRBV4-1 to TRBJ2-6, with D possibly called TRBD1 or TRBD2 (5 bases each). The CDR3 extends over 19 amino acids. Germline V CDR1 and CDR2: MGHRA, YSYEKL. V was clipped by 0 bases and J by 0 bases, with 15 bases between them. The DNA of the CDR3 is TGCGCCAGCAGCCAAGATGGTAGGGTTGGGACCTCTGGGGCCAACGTCCTGACTTTC. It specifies CASSQDGRVGTSGANVLTF.

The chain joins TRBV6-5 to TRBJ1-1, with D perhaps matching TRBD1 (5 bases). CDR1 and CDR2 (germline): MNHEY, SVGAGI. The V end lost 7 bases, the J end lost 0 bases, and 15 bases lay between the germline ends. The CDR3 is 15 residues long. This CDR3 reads CASTPGHSLNTEAFF. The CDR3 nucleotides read TGTGCCAGCACCCCAGGACATTCACTGAACACTGAAGCTTTCTTT.

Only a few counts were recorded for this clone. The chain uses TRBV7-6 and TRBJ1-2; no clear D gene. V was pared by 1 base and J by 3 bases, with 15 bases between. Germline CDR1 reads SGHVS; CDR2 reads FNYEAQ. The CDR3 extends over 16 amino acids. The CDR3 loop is CASSLEPGDAYYGYTF. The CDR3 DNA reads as TGTGCCAGCAGCTTAGAGCCCGGCGACGCCTACTATGGCTACACCTTC.

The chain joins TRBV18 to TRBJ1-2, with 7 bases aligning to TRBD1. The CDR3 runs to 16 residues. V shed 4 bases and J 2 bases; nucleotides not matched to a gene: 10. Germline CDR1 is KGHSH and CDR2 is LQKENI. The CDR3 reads CASSLGTVSMNYGYTF. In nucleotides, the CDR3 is TGTGCCAGCTCACTGGGGACAGTTTCTATGAACTATGGCTACACCTTC. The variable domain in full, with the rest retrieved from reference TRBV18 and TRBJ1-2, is NAGVMQNPRHLVRRRGQEARLRCSPMKGHSHVYWYRQLPEEGLKFMVYLQKENIIDESGMPKERFSAEFPKEGPSILRIQQVVRGDSAAYFCASSLGTVSMNYGYTFGSGTRLTVV.